These 23 T cell receptor beta chains share one sample of origin, sequenced in a study of PD-1 blockade in classical Hodgkin lymphoma. The protocol was immunoSEQ multiplex PCR, while the TCRdb copy is restricted to in-frame clones and leaves out a portion. The sample carries 80,000 to 100,000 clones, 85% to 95% recorded once. Stated time point: cycle 4 day 1 (C4D1), after five to seven weeks of nivolumab. Each patient's relapse followed autologous stem cell transplantation, and brentuximab vedotin exposure varied. The sequenced sample was peripheral blood mononuclear cells (PBMCs), obtained before the fourth cycle of nivolumab. Every receptor here comes from a human donor with classical Hodgkin lymphoma.

This rearrangement joins TRBV6-5 to TRBJ1-1, with a weak D call TRBD1 (5 bases). V lost 6 bases and J 7 bases, leaving 12 bases between the germline ends. Germline CDR1 MNHEY, CDR2 SVGAGI. The CDR3 covers 12 residues. The CDR3, as DNA: TGTGCCAGCAGCCTCAGAAGGGGTGAAGCTTTCTTT. Residues: CASSLRRGEAFF.

J is TRBJ1-2 and V is TRBV6-1, with D unclear. V was pared by 1 base and J by 3 bases, with 6 bases between. The CDR3 extends over 13 amino acids. CDR1 is MNHNS, CDR2 SASEGT, per germline. CDR3: CASSEGYYYGYTF. The DNA for the CDR3 is TGTGCCAGCAGTGAAGGGTACTACTATGGCTACACCTTC.

The rearrangement links TRBV6-9 to TRBJ1-2; 8 nucleotides match TRBD1. Germline-derived CDR1 and CDR2 are MNHGY and SVAAGI. The junction had 4 bases not matched to a gene; V was cut back by 3 bases and J by 7 bases. The CDR3 extends over 13 amino acids. The CDR3 here is CASSYQDRAGYTF. The CDR3, as DNA: TGTGCCAGCAGTTACCAGGACAGGGCTGGCTACACCTTC.

This chain uses TRBV11-2 with TRBJ2-2, with TRBD2 matching 8 bases. This CDR3 has 17 residues. CDR1 and CDR2 (germline): SGHAT, FQNNGV. J was trimmed by 6 bases and V by 1 base; bases with no gene match: 10. The CDR3 nucleotides are TGTGCCAGCAGCTTAGCCACCGGGACTAGAAGATCCGGGGAGCTGTTTTTT. Amino acids: CASSLATGTRRSGELFF.

The chain is built from TRBV9 and TRBJ1-1, with D maybe TRBD1 (6 bases). Trimming pared 3 bases from V and 0 bases from J, leaving 15 bases between. The CDR3 contains 16 residues. CDR1 and CDR2 from the germline V gene are SGDLS and YYNGEE. DNA for the CDR3: TGTGCCAGCAGCGCCCCGGCGGGGGCATTGAACACTGAAGCTTTCTTT. Translating it yields CASSAPAGALNTEAFF.

The chain carries TRBV4-2 and TRBJ2-2, with D perhaps matching TRBD2 (5 bases). Germline values: CDR1 LGHNA, CDR2 YNFKEQ. The ends were cut back, 0 bases at V and 6 bases at J, with 11 bases in the middle. CDR3 length equals 15 residues. CDR3 bases: TGTGCCAGCAGCCAAGAGGACTTAGTAGCCGGGGAGCTGTTTTTT. Amino acids: CASSQEDLVAGELFF.

The chain recombines TRBV5-5 with TRBJ2-7; maybe TRBD2 (5 bases). The V end lost 4 bases, the J end lost 2 bases, and 13 bases lay between the germline ends. The CDR3 runs 14 residues. Germline-derived CDR1 and CDR2 are SGHKS and YYEKEE (reference sequence). The CDR3 DNA sequence: TGTGCCAGCAGCCCCCCAGGAGGTCCCTACGAGCAGTACTTC. Its translation: CASSPPGGPYEQYF.

The V gene is TRBV13, the J gene TRBJ1-6; D not resolved. V lost 0 bases, J lost 0 bases, and 6 bases lay in between. The V gene's germline CDR1 is PRHDT and CDR2 FYEKMQ (reference sequence). The CDR3 is made up of 16 amino acids. CDR3 in amino acids: CASSLGSSSYNSPLHF. The CDR3 DNA follows: TGTGCCAGCAGCTTAGGATCTAGCTCCTATAATTCACCCCTCCACTTT.

The chain combines TRBV9 with TRBJ2-1; 13 nucleotides match TRBD2. There are 17 residues in the CDR3. Germline values: CDR1 SGDLS, CDR2 YYNGEE. The V and J ends lost 3 bases and 4 bases, in that order; junction bases with no gene match: 7. The CDR3, as DNA: TGTGCCAGCAGCGGATGGCGGGGACTAGCGGGGTACAATGAGCAGTTCTTC. It translates to CASSGWRGLAGYNEQFF.

The rearrangement links TRBV30 to TRBJ1-5, with 10 bases matching TRBD1. Per the germline V gene, CDR1 is GTSNPN and CDR2 is SVGIG (reference sequence). The CDR3 is 15 amino acids. The V gene end was trimmed by 3 bases and the J gene end by 4 bases; junction bases not matched to a gene: 6. The CDR3 is CAWRRQGAGNQPQHF. CDR3 DNA sequence: TGTGCCTGGAGGCGACAGGGGGCCGGTAATCAGCCCCAGCATTTT.

The rearrangement joins TRBV6-1 to TRBJ2-1; 7 bases map to TRBD2. Germline V gene sequence: CDR1 MNHNS, CDR2 SASEGT. V lost 2 bases to trimming and J lost 2 bases; unmatched junction nucleotides: 9. CDR3 size: 17 residues. CDR3 sequence: CASSERAAGVPYNEQFF. In nucleotides, the CDR3 is TGTGCCAGCAGTGAACGCGCGGCGGGAGTCCCCTACAATGAGCAGTTCTTC.

V usage is TRBV2 and J usage is TRBJ2-7; D remains ambiguous. Germline CDR1 SNHLY, CDR2 FYNNEI. Trimming shortened V by 0 bases and J by 0 bases, and 15 bases separated the two germline ends. CDR3 length: 17 amino acids. In DNA, the CDR3 is TGTGCCAGCAGTGAAGCGCTTCCAGGCGATTACTCCTACGAGCAGTACTTC. It is translated as CASSEALPGDYSYEQYF.

The chain is built from TRBV5-1 and TRBJ1-5, with TRBD1 identical over 7 bases. The CDR3 runs 15 residues. The V and J ends lost 4 bases and 5 bases, in that order; junction bases with no gene match: 9. Germline V gene sequence: CDR1 SGHRS, CDR2 YFSETQ. For the CDR3, the DNA is TGCGCCAGCAGCGCAGGGACAGATAGTTATCAGCCCCAGCATTTT. It encodes CASSAGTDSYQPQHF.

This clone was counted a single time. The chain links TRBV19 to TRBJ2-3; tentatively, D is TRBD2 (6 bases). CDR1 LNHDA and CDR2 SQIVND come from the germline V gene (reference sequence). The ends were cut back, 5 bases at V and 6 bases at J, with 15 bases in the middle. The CDR3 is 14 residues long. DNA for the CDR3: TGTGCCAGTAGTCTGGGACTCAACAGGGATACGCAGTATTTT. This codes for CASSLGLNRDTQYF.

The chain recombines TRBV29-1 with TRBJ2-5; D gene ambiguous. From germline, CDR1 is SQVTM and CDR2 ANQGSEA. CDR3 size: 11 residues. Trimming removed 3 bases at V and 5 bases at J, with 7 bases between. The CDR3 DNA follows: TGCAGCGTTGATCAATCGGAGACCCAGTACTTC. It yields the protein CSVDQSETQYF.

The chain is built from TRBV30 and TRBJ2-3; the D is unclear. Looked up from germline, CDR1 is GTSNPN and CDR2 is SVGIG (reference sequence). The length of the CDR3 is 14 residues. V lost 2 bases and J 1 base, leaving 10 bases between the germline ends. The CDR3 loop is CAWSSHRGTDTQYF. DNA for the CDR3: TGTGCCTGGAGTAGTCATCGAGGCACAGATACGCAGTATTTT.

The chain uses TRBV27 and TRBJ1-5; perhaps TRBD1 as D (6 bases). The V gene lost 2 bases and the J gene lost 12 bases, with 8 bases spanning the gap. Per the germline V gene, CDR1 is MNHEY and CDR2 is SMNVEV (reference sequence). CDR3 length: 11 residues. The CDR3 protein is CASSLGGGQHF. The CDR3 DNA is TGTGCCAGCAGTTTAGGAGGGGGCCAGCATTTT.

The CDR3 spells CASSLAAGDTIYF. In DNA, the CDR3 is TGTGCCAGCAGCCTGGCGGCCGGGGACACCATATATTTT. This sequence joins TRBV5-5 and TRBJ1-3; the D is unclear. CDR1 and CDR2 (germline): SGHKS, YYEKEE (reference sequence). CDR3 size: 13 residues. The V end lost 4 bases, the J end lost 8 bases, and 13 bases lay between the germline ends.

This clone was seen once. This sequence joins TRBV7-2 and TRBJ2-7; the match to TRBD2 covers 9 bases. In germline, CDR1 is SGHTA, CDR2 FQGNSA. Trimming at V came to 1 base and at J to 3 bases, leaving 4 bases not matched to a gene. This CDR3 comprises 15 residues. The chain's CDR3 is CASSLEGLASYEQYF. CDR3 coding DNA: TGTGCCAGCAGCTTAGAGGGACTAGCAAGCTACGAGCAGTACTTC.

The chain employs TRBV9 and TRBJ1-4; no reliable D call. V lost 0 bases and J lost 5, with 11 bases in between. Germline V gene lookup returns CDR1 SGDLS and CDR2 YYNGEE. This CDR3 is built from 15 residues. The CDR3 coding sequence is TGTGCCAGCAGCGTAGGCGCAGGTTTAAATGAAAAACTGTTTTTT. Its translation is CASSVGAGLNEKLFF.

This clone was detected a few times. The chain couples TRBV28 to TRBJ2-7; 7 nucleotides agree with TRBD1. Trimming removed 6 bases from V and 3 bases from J; junction bases left unmatched: 5. Germline V lookup: CDR1 MDHEN, CDR2 SYDVKM. CDR3 size: 13 residues. CDR3 nucleotides: TGTGCCAGCAGACCGGGACAGAACTACGAGCAGTACTTC. It specifies CASRPGQNYEQYF.

V is TRBV7-6 and J is TRBJ2-3; 10 positions agree with TRBD2. Per the germline V gene, CDR1 is SGHVS and CDR2 is FNYEAQ. V was clipped by 5 bases and J by 5 bases; unmatched bases: 13. The CDR3 runs 17 residues. The chain's CDR3 is CASSQRGGGTGGDTQYF. The CDR3 bases are TGTGCCAGCAGCCAGCGGGGGGGCGGGACTGGTGGAGATACGCAGTATTTT.

The V call is TRBV19, the J call TRBJ1-2, with D maybe TRBD1 (5 bases). The CDR3 is made up of 15 amino acids. Germline values: CDR1 LNHDA, CDR2 SQIVND (reference sequence). The V gene lost 7 bases and the J gene lost 4 bases, with 19 bases spanning the gap. The CDR3 reads CASTPEGVFIYGYTF. CDR3 DNA sequence: TGTGCCAGTACCCCGGAAGGGGTCTTTATCTATGGCTACACCTTC.